This is a list of T cell receptor beta chains from one sample in a study of cytomegalovirus exposure and HLA in healthy donors. Sequenced by immunoSEQ multiplex PCR; TCRdb stores in-frame clones only, minus some. Here the sample spans 150,000 to 200,000 clones, 65% to 80% being singletons. The sequencing sample was made of PBMCs. These receptors all stem from a woman under 40 in good health and CMV-seronegative. CDR3s include the opening cysteine and the closing phenylalanine or tryptophan. D genes are given only for firm matches. Clone size, where shown, is once, few, many, or a class for clones that have expanded.

cdr3_nt: TGTGCCACCAGCAGAGGGACTAGCTTCGATACGCAGTATTTT; cdr3_aa: CATSRGTSFDTQYF; v_call: TRBV15; d_call: TRBD2; clone_size: once; j_call: TRBJ2-3
cdr3_nt: TGTGCCAGTAGCCCTGGACGGGGGGCCCTTCCTTCTAGGAATCAGCCCCAGCATTTT; cdr3_aa: CASSPGRGALPSRNQPQHF; v_call: TRBV19; d_call: NA; clone_size: NA; j_call: TRBJ1-5
cdr3_nt: TGTGCCAGCAGCGGCTCGTCGGGAAGCACAGATACGCAGTATTTT; cdr3_aa: CASSGSSGSTDTQYF; v_call: TRBV9; d_call: NA; clone_size: NA; j_call: TRBJ2-3
cdr3_nt: TGTGCCAGCAGTCCAGACAGGGGGTGGGACGAGCAGTACTTC; cdr3_aa: CASSPDRGWDEQYF; v_call: TRBV27; d_call: TRBD1; clone_size: NA; j_call: TRBJ2-7
cdr3_nt: TGTGCCAGCAGCTTAAGTTTAACTAGCGGGAGAGAGACCCAGTACTTC; cdr3_aa: CASSLSLTSGRETQYF; v_call: TRBV7-3; d_call: TRBD2; clone_size: NA; j_call: TRBJ2-5
cdr3_nt: TGTGCCTGGGTAGGGTCCGGGAGAAACAATGAGCAGTTCTTC; cdr3_aa: CAWVGSGRNNEQFF; v_call: TRBV30; d_call: NA; clone_size: NA; j_call: TRBJ2-1
cdr3_nt: TGTGCCAGCAGCTTAGATGGAGGGACAGGGCCCTATGGCTACACCTTC; cdr3_aa: CASSLDGGTGPYGYTF; v_call: TRBV11-2; d_call: TRBD1; clone_size: NA; j_call: TRBJ1-2
cdr3_nt: TGTGCCAGCAGCTTATCCCTAGCGGTTAGCTCCTACGAGCAGTACTTC; cdr3_aa: CASSLSLAVSSYEQYF; v_call: TRBV7-9; d_call: TRBD2; clone_size: once; j_call: TRBJ2-7
cdr3_nt: TGTGCCAGCAGTAGGGAACAGGGGGTAACCGGGGAGCTGTTTTTT; cdr3_aa: CASSREQGVTGELFF; v_call: TRBV6-1; d_call: TRBD1; clone_size: NA; j_call: TRBJ2-2
cdr3_nt: TGTGCCAGCAGTCCCCGGGACAGGGTCAGGAACTATGGCTACACCTTC; cdr3_aa: CASSPRDRVRNYGYTF; v_call: TRBV28; d_call: TRBD1; clone_size: NA; j_call: TRBJ1-2
cdr3_nt: TGTGCCAGCAGTTTATCCACAGGGATGGAAGCTTTCTTT; cdr3_aa: CASSLSTGMEAFF; v_call: TRBV27; d_call: NA; clone_size: NA; j_call: TRBJ1-1
cdr3_nt: TGTGCCAGCAGCGGGGGGGGTGAGCAGTTCTTC; cdr3_aa: CASSGGGEQFF; v_call: TRBV27; d_call: TRBD2; clone_size: NA; j_call: TRBJ2-1
cdr3_nt: TGTGCCAGTAGTAATTACAACAGGGACCTTAACACTGAAGCTTTCTTT; cdr3_aa: CASSNYNRDLNTEAFF; v_call: TRBV19; d_call: NA; clone_size: NA; j_call: TRBJ1-1
cdr3_nt: TGTGCCATCAGCGGACTAGCGGGGAACCAAGAGACCCAGTACTTC; cdr3_aa: CAISGLAGNQETQYF; v_call: TRBV10-3; d_call: TRBD2; clone_size: NA; j_call: TRBJ2-5
cdr3_nt: TGTGCCAGCACCTCCCGGGACATCTCCTACGAGCAGTACTTC; cdr3_aa: CASTSRDISYEQYF; v_call: TRBV7-2; d_call: NA; clone_size: NA; j_call: TRBJ2-7
cdr3_nt: TGTGCCAGCAGTCCGAGCGGGAGCTCCTACAATGAGCAGTTCTTC; cdr3_aa: CASSPSGSSYNEQFF; v_call: TRBV9; d_call: TRBD2; clone_size: NA; j_call: TRBJ2-1
cdr3_nt: TGTGCCAGCAGTTCCCACAGGGGCCCCTATGGCTACACCTTC; cdr3_aa: CASSSHRGPYGYTF; v_call: TRBV28; d_call: TRBD1; clone_size: NA; j_call: TRBJ1-2
cdr3_nt: TGTGCCAGTAGTATCGGACAGTATAGCAATCAGCCCCAGCATTTT; cdr3_aa: CASSIGQYSNQPQHF; v_call: TRBV19; d_call: NA; clone_size: NA; j_call: TRBJ1-5
cdr3_nt: TGCGCCAGCACCCCTGCGGCGGGGGCGCCCTACAATGAGCAGTTCTTC; cdr3_aa: CASTPAAGAPYNEQFF; v_call: TRBV10-2; d_call: NA; clone_size: once; j_call: TRBJ2-1
cdr3_nt: TGTGCCAGCAGTTCTCTGGGGGGGTCTTATCAGCCCCAGCATTTT; cdr3_aa: CASSSLGGSYQPQHF; v_call: TRBV27; d_call: NA; clone_size: NA; j_call: TRBJ1-5
cdr3_nt: TGTGCCAGCTCACCACCCCGACTAGCGGGAGACACCGGGGAGCTGTTTTTT; cdr3_aa: CASSPPRLAGDTGELFF; v_call: TRBV18; d_call: TRBD2; clone_size: NA; j_call: TRBJ2-2
cdr3_nt: TGCGCCAGCAGCCATCAAAATTGGACAGGGCTATATGGCTACACCTTC; cdr3_aa: CASSHQNWTGLYGYTF; v_call: TRBV4-1; d_call: TRBD1; clone_size: once; j_call: TRBJ1-2
cdr3_nt: TGTGCCAGCAGCCAAGTAGGAGGGTCCTACAATGAGCAGTTCTTC; cdr3_aa: CASSQVGGSYNEQFF; v_call: TRBV4-2; d_call: NA; clone_size: NA; j_call: TRBJ2-1
cdr3_nt: TGTGCCAGCGGGACAGGGCAGAACACTGAAGCTTTCTTT; cdr3_aa: CASGTGQNTEAFF; v_call: TRBV5-4; d_call: TRBD1; clone_size: many; j_call: TRBJ1-1
cdr3_nt: TGTGCCAGCAGAGGGACAAGGAAGGGGGATGAGCAGTTCTTC; cdr3_aa: CASRGTRKGDEQFF; v_call: TRBV5-6; d_call: NA; clone_size: NA; j_call: TRBJ2-1
cdr3_nt: TGTGCCAGTAGTCCCAAATCCAGGGAAAAACTGTTTTTT; cdr3_aa: CASSPKSREKLFF; v_call: TRBV19; d_call: NA; clone_size: NA; j_call: TRBJ1-4
cdr3_nt: TGTGCCAGCAGTTTCACAGCAAGGCCTTATGGCTACACCTTC; cdr3_aa: CASSFTARPYGYTF; v_call: TRBV6-1; d_call: NA; clone_size: NA; j_call: TRBJ1-2